This T cell receptor beta chain emerged from a study of T cell repertoires in aging, cancer and after chemotherapy. Whole-study results and caveats: Untreated cancer patients had significantly lower blood TCR diversity than age-matched healthy donors. The repertoire data cannot show anything about immunological memory following chemotherapy. Rebound thymic output was suggested by rising median generation probability during chemotherapy in each cancer cohort.

TRB rearrangements spanning V, D and J were amplified using mixed TRB-A/B primers. TCRdb reanalysed the multiplex PCR reads using MiXCR and keeps one entry per CDR3 protein. The table has under 7,000 distinct CDR3 sequences, around a third seen once; the top ten hold about 30%. This clonotype counts as medium-sized (0.01 to 0.1%). Its antigen is unknown. Amplification of TCR beta used genomic DNA extracted from peripheral blood. The CDR3 loop spans 14 amino acids. In germline, CDR1 is MNHEY, CDR2 SVGAGI. V shed 4 bases and J shed 5 bases, with 11 bases lying between them. The chain couples TRBV6-5 to TRBJ2-2; no definite D call. The clonotype comes from a human donor with a blood cancer. The sequenced material came from blood. DNA of the CDR3: TGTGCCAGCAGTTCCCCGCTGGGAACCGGGGAGCTGTTTTTT. This codes for CASSSPLGTGELFF.